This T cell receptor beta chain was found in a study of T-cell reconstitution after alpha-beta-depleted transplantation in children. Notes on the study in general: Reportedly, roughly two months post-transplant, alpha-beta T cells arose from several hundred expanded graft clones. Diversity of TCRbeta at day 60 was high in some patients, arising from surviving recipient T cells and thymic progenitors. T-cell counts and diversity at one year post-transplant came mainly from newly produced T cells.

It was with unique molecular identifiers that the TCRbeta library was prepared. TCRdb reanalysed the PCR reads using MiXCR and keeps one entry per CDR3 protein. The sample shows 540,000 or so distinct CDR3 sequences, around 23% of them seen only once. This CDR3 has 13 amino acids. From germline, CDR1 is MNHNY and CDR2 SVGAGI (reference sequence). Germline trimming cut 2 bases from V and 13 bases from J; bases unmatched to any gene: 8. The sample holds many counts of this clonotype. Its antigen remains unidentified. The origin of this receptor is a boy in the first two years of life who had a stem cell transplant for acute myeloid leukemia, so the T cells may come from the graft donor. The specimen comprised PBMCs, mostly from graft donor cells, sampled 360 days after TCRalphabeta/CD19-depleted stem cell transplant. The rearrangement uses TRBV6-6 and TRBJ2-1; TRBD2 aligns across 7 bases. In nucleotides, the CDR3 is TGTGCCAGCAGTTACGGTGCGGGGGTCCCCCAGTTCTTC. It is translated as CASSYGAGVPQFF.